This TCR beta chain was obtained from a study of high-grade serous ovarian cancer treatment subgroups. Per germline, CDR1 MNHNS and CDR2 SASEGT. Deletions cut 5 bases from V and 3 bases from J, with 13 bases between. CDR3 length: 14 residues. The tumor samples were collected prior to definitive surgery or chemotherapy. Here immunoSEQ multiplex PCR was the method, and the copy in TCRdb shows in-frame clones only, minus some. The sample includes about 8,500 clones, roughly 76% seen only once; the top ten take about 6.8%. This receptor was taken from a human donor with high-grade serous ovarian cancer. The chain employs TRBV6-1 and TRBJ1-2, with a tentative D call TRBD1 (5 bases). Sequenced sample: tumor tissue. In DNA, the CDR3 is TGTGCCAGCAGTCGGGGGGGTGGGGACTATGGCTACACCTTC. It codes for CASSRGGGDYGYTF.